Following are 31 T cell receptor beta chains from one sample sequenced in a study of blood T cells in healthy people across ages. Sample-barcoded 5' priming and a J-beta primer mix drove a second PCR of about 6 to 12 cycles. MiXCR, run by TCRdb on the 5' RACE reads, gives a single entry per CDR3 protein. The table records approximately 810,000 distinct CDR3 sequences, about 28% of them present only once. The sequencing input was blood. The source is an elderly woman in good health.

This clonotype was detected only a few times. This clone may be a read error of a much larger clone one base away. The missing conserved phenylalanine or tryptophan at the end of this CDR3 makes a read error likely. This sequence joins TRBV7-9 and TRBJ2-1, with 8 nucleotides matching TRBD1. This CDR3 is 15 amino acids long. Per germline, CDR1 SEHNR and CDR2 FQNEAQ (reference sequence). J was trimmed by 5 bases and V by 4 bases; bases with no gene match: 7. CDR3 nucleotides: TGTGCCAGCAGCTCCTCAGGGGGCGGGAACAATGAGCAGTTCTCC. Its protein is CASSSSGGGNNEQFS.

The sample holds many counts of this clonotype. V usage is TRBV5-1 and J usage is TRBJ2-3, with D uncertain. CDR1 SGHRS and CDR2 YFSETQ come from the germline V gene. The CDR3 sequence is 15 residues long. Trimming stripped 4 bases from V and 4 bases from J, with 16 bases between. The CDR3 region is CASSPDPLGPDTQYF. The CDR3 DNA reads TGCGCCAGCAGCCCCGACCCCCTGGGCCCAGATACGCAGTATTTT.

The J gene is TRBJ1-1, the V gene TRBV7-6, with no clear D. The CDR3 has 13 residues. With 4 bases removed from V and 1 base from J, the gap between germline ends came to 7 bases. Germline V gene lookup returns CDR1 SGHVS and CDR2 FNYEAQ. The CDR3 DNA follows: TGTGCCAGCAGCTATCCACCGAACACTGAAGCTTTCTTT. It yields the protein CASSYPPNTEAFF.

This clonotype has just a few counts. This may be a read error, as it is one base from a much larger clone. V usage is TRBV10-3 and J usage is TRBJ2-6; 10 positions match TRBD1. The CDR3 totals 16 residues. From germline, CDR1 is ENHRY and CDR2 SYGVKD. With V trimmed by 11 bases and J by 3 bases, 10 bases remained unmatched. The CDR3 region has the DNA TGTGCCGCCTCCTTGGACAGGGGGTTTGGGGCCAACGTCCTGACTTTC. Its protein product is CAASLDRGFGANVLTF.

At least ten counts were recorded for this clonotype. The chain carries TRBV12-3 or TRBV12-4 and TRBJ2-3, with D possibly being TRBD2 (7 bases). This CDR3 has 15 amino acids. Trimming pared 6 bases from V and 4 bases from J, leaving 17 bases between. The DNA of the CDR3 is TGTGCCAGCAGCGAAGAGGGGGGGATCGCAGATACGCAGTATTTT. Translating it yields CASSEEGGIADTQYF.

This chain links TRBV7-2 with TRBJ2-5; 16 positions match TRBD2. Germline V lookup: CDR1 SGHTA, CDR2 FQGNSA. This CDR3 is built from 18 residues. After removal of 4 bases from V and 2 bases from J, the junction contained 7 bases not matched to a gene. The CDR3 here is CASSYGGLAGGKQETQYF. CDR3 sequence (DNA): TGTGCCAGCAGCTACGGGGGACTAGCGGGGGGGAAACAAGAGACCCAGTACTTC.

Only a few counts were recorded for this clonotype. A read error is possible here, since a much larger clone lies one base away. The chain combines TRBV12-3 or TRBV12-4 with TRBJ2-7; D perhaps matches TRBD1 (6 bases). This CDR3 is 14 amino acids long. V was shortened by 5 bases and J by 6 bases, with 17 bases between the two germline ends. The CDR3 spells CASSPQGSTCEQYF. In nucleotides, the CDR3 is TGTGCCAGCAGTCCACAGGGTAGCACCTGCGAGCAGTACTTC.

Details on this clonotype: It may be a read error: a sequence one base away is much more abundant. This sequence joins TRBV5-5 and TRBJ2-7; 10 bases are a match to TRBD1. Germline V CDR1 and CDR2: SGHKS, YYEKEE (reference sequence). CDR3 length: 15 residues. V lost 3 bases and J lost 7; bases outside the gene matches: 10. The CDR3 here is CASSYTTGGLDEQYF. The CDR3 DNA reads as TGTGCCAGCAGCTACACGACAGGGGGCTTGGATGAGCAGTACTTC.

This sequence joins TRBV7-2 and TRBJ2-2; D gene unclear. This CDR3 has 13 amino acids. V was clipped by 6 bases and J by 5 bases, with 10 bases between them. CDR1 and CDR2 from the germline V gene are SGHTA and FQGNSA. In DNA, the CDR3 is TGTGCCAGCAGAGAGGTTGGGACCGGGGAGCTGTTTTTT. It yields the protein CASREVGTGELFF.

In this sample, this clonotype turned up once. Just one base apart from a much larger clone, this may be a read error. This CDR3 reads CASSYRGPYNEQYF. DNA of the CDR3: TGTGCCAGCAGTTACCGGGGTCCCTACAATGAGCAGTACTTC. J is TRBJ2-7 and V is TRBV6-2 or TRBV6-3, with a possible D match to TRBD2 (5 bases). The V gene lost 2 bases and the J gene lost 7 bases, with 15 bases spanning the gap. Germline CDR1 reads MNHEY; CDR2 reads SVGEGT. The CDR3 spans 14 residues.

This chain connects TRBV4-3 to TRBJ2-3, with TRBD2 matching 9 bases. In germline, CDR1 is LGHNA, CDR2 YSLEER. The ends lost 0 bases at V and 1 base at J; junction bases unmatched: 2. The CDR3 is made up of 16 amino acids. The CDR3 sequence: CASSQELAGGTDTQYF. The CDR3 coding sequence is TGCGCCAGCAGCCAAGAATTAGCGGGGGGCACAGATACGCAGTATTTT.

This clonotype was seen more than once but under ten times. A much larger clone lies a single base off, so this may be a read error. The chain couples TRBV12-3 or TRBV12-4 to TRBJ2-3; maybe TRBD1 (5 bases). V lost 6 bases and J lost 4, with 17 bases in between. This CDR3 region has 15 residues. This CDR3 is CASRPTGIGADTQYF. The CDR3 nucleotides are TGTGCCAGCAGACCTACAGGAATAGGTGCAGATACGCAGTATTTT.

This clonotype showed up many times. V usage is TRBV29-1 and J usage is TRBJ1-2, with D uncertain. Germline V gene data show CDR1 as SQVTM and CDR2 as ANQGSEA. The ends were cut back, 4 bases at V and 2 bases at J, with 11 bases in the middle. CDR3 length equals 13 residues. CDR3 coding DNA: TGCAGCGTTGTGGGCAGGACGAACTATGGCTACACCTTC. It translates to CSVVGRTNYGYTF. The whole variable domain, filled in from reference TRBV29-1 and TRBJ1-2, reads SAVISQKPSRDICQRGTSLTIQCQVDSQVTMMFWYRQQPGQSLTLIATANQGSEATYESGFVIDKFPISRPNLTFSTLTVSNMSPEDSSIYLCSVVGRTNYGYTFGSGTRLTVV.

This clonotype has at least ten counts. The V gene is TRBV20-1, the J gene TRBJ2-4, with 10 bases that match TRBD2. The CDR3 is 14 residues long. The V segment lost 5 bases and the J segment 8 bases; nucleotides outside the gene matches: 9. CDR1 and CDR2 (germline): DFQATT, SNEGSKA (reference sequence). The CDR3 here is CSASAGGPFYIQYF. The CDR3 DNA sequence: TGCAGTGCTTCAGCGGGGGGGCCTTTTTACATTCAGTACTTC.

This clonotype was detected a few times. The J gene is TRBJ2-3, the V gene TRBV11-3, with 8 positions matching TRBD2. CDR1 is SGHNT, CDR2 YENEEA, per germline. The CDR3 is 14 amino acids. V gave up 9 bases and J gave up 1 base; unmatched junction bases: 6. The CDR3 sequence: CASTGGPGTDTQYF. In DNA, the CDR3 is TGTGCCAGTACGGGGGGGCCAGGCACAGATACGCAGTATTTT. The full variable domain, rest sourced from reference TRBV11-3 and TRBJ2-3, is EAGVVQSPRYKIIEKKQPVAFWCNPISGHNTLYWYLQNLGQGPELLIRYENEEAVDDSQLPKDRFSAERLKGVDSTLKIQPAELGDSAVYLCASTGGPGTDTQYFGPGTRLTVL.

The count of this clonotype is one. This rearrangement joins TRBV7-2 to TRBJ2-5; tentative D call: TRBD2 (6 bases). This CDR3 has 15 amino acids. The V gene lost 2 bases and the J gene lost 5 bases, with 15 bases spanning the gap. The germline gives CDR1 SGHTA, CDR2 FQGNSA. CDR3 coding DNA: TGTGCCAGCAGCTTAACCCGGGAGAGGTGGGAGACCCAGTACTTC. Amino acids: CASSLTRERWETQYF.

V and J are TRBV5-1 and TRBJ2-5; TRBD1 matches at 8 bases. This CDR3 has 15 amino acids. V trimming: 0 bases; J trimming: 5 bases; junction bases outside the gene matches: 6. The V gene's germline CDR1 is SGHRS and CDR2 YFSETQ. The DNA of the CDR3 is TGCGCCAGCAGCTTGGGGACAGGGCTTTGGGAGACCCAGTACTTC. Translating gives CASSLGTGLWETQYF.

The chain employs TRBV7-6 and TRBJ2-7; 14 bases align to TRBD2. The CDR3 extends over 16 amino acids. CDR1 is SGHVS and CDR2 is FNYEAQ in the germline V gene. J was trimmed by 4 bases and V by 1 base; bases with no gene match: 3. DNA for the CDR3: TGTGCCAGCAGCTTAGTGACTAGCGGGGGGGCATACGAGCAGTACTTC. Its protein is CASSLVTSGGAYEQYF.

CDR3 coding DNA: TGTGCCAGCAGTGAGGAAGGGGGGGAACTGGCTTTCTTT. Encoded protein: CASSEEGGELAFF. V gene TRBV6-1 combines with J gene TRBJ1-1, with D possibly matching TRBD1 (6 bases). CDR3 length equals 13 residues. V lost 3 bases to trimming and J lost 11 bases, with 16 bases between them. CDR1 MNHNS and CDR2 SASEGT come from the germline V gene.

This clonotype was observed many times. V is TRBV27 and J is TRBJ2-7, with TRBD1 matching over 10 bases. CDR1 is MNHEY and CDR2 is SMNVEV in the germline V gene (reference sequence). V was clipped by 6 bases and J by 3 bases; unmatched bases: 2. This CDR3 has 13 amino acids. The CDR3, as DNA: TGTGCCAGCAGATGGACAGGGGGCTACGAGCAGTACTTC. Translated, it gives CASRWTGGYEQYF.

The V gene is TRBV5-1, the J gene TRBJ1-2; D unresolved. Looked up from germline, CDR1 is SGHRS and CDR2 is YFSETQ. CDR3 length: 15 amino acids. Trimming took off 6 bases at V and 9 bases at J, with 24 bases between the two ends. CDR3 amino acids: CASTPGRGDGISYTF. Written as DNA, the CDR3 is TGCGCCAGCACCCCAGGACGGGGAGATGGAATAAGCTACACCTTC. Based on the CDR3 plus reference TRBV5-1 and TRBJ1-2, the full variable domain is KAGVTQTPRYLIKTRGQQVTLSCSPISGHRSVSWYQQTPGQGLQFLFEYFSETQRNKGNFPGRFSGRQFSNSRSEMNVSTLELGDSALYLCASTPGRGDGISYTFGSGTRLTVV.

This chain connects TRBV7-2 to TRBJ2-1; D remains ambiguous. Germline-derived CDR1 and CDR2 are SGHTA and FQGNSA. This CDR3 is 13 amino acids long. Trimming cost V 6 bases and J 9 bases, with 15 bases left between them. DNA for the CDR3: TGTGCCAGCAGTACCCCCCCGACGGGTGAGCAGTTCTTC. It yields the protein CASSTPPTGEQFF.

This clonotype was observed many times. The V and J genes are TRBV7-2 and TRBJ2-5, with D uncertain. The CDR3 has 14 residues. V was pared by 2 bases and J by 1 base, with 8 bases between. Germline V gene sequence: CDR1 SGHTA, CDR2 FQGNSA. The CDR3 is CASSLSLGQETQYF. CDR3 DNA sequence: TGTGCCAGCAGCTTAAGTTTGGGCCAAGAGACCCAGTACTTC.

In nucleotides, the CDR3 is TGCGCCAGCAGAAGCACCGGGACACGGAACACTGAAGCTTTCTTT. Translation: CASRSTGTRNTEAFF. The chain links TRBV5-1 to TRBJ1-1; possibly TRBD1 for D (6 bases). The length of the CDR3 is 15 residues. Trimming took off 5 bases at V and 1 base at J, with 15 bases between the two ends. Germline assignment: CDR1 SGHRS and CDR2 YFSETQ.

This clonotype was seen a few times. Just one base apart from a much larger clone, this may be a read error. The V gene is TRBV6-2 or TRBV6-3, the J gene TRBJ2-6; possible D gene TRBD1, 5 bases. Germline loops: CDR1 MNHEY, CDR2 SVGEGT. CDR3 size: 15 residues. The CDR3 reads CASSYLSSGANVRTF. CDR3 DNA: TGTGCCAGCAGTTATCTGAGCTCTGGGGCCAACGTCCGGACTTTC.

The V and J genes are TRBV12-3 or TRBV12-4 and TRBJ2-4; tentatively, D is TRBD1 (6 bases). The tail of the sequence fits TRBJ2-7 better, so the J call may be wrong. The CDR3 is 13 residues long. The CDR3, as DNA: TGTGCCAGCAGGACCGGGACACAGTTCGAGCAGTACTTC. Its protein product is CASRTGTQFEQYF.

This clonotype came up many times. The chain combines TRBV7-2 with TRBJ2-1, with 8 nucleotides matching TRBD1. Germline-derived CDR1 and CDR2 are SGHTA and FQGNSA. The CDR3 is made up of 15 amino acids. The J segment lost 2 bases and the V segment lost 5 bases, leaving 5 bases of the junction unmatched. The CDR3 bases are TGTGCCAGCAGCCTAGGACAGGGAACCTACAATGAGCAGTTCTTC. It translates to CASSLGQGTYNEQFF.

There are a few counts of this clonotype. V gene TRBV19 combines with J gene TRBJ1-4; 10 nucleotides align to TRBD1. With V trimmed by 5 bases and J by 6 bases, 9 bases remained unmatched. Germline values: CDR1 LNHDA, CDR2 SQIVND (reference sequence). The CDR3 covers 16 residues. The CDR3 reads CASSPGGQGDDEKLFF. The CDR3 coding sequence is TGTGCCAGTAGTCCCGGCGGACAGGGGGACGATGAAAAACTGTTTTTT. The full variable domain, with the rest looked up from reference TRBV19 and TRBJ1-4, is DGGITQSPKYLFRKEGQNVTLSCEQNLNHDAMYWYRQDPGQGLRLIYYSQIVNDFQKGDIAEGYSVSREKKESFPLTVTSAQKNPTAFYLCASSPGGQGDDEKLFFGSGTQLSVL.

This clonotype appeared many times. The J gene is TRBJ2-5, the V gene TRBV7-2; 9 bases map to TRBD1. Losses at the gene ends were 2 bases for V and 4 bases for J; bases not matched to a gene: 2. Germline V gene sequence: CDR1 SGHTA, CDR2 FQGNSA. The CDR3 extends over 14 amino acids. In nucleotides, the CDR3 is TGTGCCAGCAGCTTAATGACAGGGGGAGAGACCCAGTACTTC. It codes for CASSLMTGGETQYF.

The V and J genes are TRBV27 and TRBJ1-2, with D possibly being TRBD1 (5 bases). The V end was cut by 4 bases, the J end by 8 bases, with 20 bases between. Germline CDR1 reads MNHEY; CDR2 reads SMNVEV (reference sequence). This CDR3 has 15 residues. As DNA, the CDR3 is TGTGCCAGCAGTTCAGCCCTTCTGAGGCGGGGGGGCTACACCTTC. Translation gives CASSSALLRRGGYTF.

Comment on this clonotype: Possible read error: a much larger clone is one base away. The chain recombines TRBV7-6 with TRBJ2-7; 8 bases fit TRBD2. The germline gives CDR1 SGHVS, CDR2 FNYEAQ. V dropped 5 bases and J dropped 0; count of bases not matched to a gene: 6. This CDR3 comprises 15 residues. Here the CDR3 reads CASSRRGGSSYEQYF. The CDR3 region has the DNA TGTGCCAGCAGCCGACGGGGGGGCAGCTCCTACGAGCAGTACTTC.